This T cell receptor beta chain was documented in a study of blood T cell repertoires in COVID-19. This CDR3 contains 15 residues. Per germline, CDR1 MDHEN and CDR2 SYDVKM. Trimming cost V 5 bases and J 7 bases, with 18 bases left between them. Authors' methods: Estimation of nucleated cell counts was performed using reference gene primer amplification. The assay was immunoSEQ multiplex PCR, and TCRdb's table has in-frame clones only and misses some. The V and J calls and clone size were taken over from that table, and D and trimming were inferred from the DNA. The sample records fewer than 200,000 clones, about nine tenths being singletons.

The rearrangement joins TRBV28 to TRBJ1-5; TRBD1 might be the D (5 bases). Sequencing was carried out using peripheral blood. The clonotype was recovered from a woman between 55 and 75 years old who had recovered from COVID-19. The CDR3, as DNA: TGTGCCAGCAGTACTCTCCAGGGCGGTGCCCAGCCCCAGCATTTT. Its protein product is CASSTLQGGAQPQHF.